The T cell receptor (beta chain) under discussion was sequenced for a study of blood T cell repertoires in COVID-19. Data came from immunoSEQ multiplex PCR; TCRdb stores just in-frame clones and leaves some out. The sample has fewer than 350,000 clones, around 86% seen once. This CDR3 region has 17 residues. Germline trimming cut 2 bases from V and 2 bases from J; bases unmatched to any gene: 10. Germline assignment: CDR1 SNHLY and CDR2 FYNNEI. This receptor was taken from a woman aged 30 to 39 who had recovered from COVID-19. Sequencing was performed on peripheral blood. The chain has TRBV2 and TRBJ2-3, with TRBD2 matching 7 bases. CDR3 DNA: TGTGCCAGCAGTGAAACGGGACTACGAGAAAACACAGATACGCAGTATTTT. It yields the protein CASSETGLRENTDTQYF.